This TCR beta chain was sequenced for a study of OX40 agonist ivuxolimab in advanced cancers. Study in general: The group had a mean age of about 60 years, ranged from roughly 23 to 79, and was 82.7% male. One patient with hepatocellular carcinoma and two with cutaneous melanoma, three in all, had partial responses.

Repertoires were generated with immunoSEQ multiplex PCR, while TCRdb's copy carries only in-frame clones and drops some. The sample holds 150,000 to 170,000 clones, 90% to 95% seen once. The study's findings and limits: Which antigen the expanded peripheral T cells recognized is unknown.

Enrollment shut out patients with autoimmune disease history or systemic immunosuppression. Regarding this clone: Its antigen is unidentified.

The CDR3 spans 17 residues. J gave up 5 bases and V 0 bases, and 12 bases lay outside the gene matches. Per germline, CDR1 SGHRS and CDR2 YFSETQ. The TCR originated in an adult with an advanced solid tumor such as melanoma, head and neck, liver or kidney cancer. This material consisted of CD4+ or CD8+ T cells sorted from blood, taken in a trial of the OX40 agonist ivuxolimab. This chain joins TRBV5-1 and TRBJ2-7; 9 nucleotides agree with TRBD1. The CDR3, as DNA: TGCGCCAGCAGCTTGGCTGGCTCCGGGACAGGGCACGACGAGCAGTACTTC. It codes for CASSLAGSGTGHDEQYF.